This T cell receptor (beta chain) was observed in a study of blood T cell repertoires in COVID-19. Looking at the study overall: Some COVID-19 samples were acute and others convalescent; all came from the United States, Italy and Spain. Nucleic acid was either cDNA or gDNA, and it came from T cells, B-cell-depleted T cells, or PBMCs.

Germline V gene sequence: CDR1 SGHDT, CDR2 YYEEEE. J was trimmed by 2 bases and V by 3 bases; bases with no gene match: 7. The CDR3 totals 16 residues. In the study's own analysis: Scientists estimated how many nucleated cells there were by amplifying reference gene primers. TCRdb keeps only in-frame clones here, not all; method: immunoSEQ multiplex PCR. V and J calls and clone size are as listed in that table; D and trimming were resolved from the DNA. The table has about 190,000 clones, more than 60% seen once. The TCR was taken from a man aged 45-65 years who had recovered from COVID-19. The gene calls are TRBV5-6 and TRBJ1-4; 7 positions match TRBD1. Sequencing was carried out using peripheral blood. The CDR3 nucleotides read TGTGCCAGCAGCTCCAATCCGGGACAGACTAATGAAAAACTGTTTTTT. The encoded protein is CASSSNPGQTNEKLFF.